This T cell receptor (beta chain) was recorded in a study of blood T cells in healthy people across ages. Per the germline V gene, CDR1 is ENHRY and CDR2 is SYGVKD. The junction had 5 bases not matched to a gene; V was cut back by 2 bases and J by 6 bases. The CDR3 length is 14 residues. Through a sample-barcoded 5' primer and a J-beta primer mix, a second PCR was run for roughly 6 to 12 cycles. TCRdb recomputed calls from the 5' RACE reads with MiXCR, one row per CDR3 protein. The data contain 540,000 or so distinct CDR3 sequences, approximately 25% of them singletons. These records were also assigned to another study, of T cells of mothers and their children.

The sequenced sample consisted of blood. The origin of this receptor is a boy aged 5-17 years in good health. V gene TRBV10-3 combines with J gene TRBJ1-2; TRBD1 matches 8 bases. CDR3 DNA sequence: TGTGCCATCAGTGAGGACAGGGGAGGTAATGGCTACACCTTC. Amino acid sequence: CAISEDRGGNGYTF.